These T cell receptor beta chains were read from a single sample in a study of regulatory and conventional T cells in RAG deficiency. Data came from immunoSEQ multiplex PCR; TCRdb stores just in-frame clones and leaves some out. This sample has around 37,000 clones, with approximately 91% found just once. This same sample was also part of a study on regulatory T cells.

The specimen was CD8+ T cells sorted from blood. All receptors derive from a human donor in good health. CDR3s leave out the opening cysteine and the closing phenylalanine or tryptophan. The order of the fields is V gene, J gene, clone size, D gene, CDR3 protein. The D gene is left open where the match is weak. The size field is filled for only some rows; it gives once, few, many or a size class.

v_gene: TRBV4-1; j_gene: TRBJ1-3; abundance: -; d_gene: TRBD1; CDR3aa: ASSQDQYGTAAGNTIY
v_gene: TRBV29-1; j_gene: TRBJ2-7; abundance: -; d_gene: -; CDR3aa: SVEGLEGVTYEQY
v_gene: TRBV4-1; j_gene: TRBJ1-4; abundance: few; d_gene: TRBD1; CDR3aa: ASSLGDRTNEKLF
v_gene: TRBV25-1; j_gene: TRBJ1-1; abundance: -; d_gene: -; CDR3aa: ASSTSTFTEAF
v_gene: TRBV27; j_gene: TRBJ1-6; abundance: once; d_gene: -; CDR3aa: ASALGADNSPLH
v_gene: TRBV6-4; j_gene: TRBJ2-3; abundance: -; d_gene: -; CDR3aa: ASSRTGEATDTQY
v_gene: TRBV27; j_gene: TRBJ1-5; abundance: -; d_gene: -; CDR3aa: ASSPSLVQPQH
v_gene: TRBV7-3; j_gene: TRBJ2-7; abundance: -; d_gene: -; CDR3aa: ASSLSAQGRIYEQY
v_gene: TRBV2; j_gene: TRBJ2-1; abundance: -; d_gene: TRBD2; CDR3aa: ASSLELAGAYNEQF
v_gene: TRBV5-1; j_gene: TRBJ1-3; abundance: -; d_gene: -; CDR3aa: ASSLGYWNSGNTIY
v_gene: TRBV18; j_gene: TRBJ2-7; abundance: -; d_gene: TRBD1; CDR3aa: ASSSETGVGEQY
v_gene: TRBV29-1; j_gene: TRBJ2-2; abundance: -; d_gene: -; CDR3aa: SVVQGFGTGELF
v_gene: TRBV30; j_gene: TRBJ2-1; abundance: few; d_gene: -; CDR3aa: AWSVQFLGGIYNEQF
v_gene: TRBV19; j_gene: TRBJ1-2; abundance: -; d_gene: -; CDR3aa: ASKTGQGYGYT
v_gene: TRBV7-9; j_gene: TRBJ1-2; abundance: -; d_gene: -; CDR3aa: ASSQGQRPQGYT
v_gene: TRBV12-1; j_gene: TRBJ2-7; abundance: -; d_gene: -; CDR3aa: ASSLKRESYEQY
v_gene: TRBV9; j_gene: TRBJ2-5; abundance: once; d_gene: TRBD2; CDR3aa: ASSPIMVAGAETQY
v_gene: TRBV18; j_gene: TRBJ1-5; abundance: -; d_gene: -; CDR3aa: ASSGRQERDGDQPQH
v_gene: TRBV19; j_gene: TRBJ1-4; abundance: -; d_gene: -; CDR3aa: ASSIDRLTPRGGKLF
v_gene: TRBV18; j_gene: TRBJ1-5; abundance: -; d_gene: TRBD1; CDR3aa: ASSPDEGAAVV
v_gene: TRBV18; j_gene: TRBJ2-2; abundance: -; d_gene: TRBD1; CDR3aa: ASSRSGQASNTGELF
v_gene: TRBV5-1; j_gene: TRBJ2-7; abundance: -; d_gene: -; CDR3aa: ASSLVGAEEQY
v_gene: TRBV10-3; j_gene: TRBJ1-2; abundance: -; d_gene: -; CDR3aa: AISESGGANYGYT
v_gene: TRBV28; j_gene: TRBJ1-2; abundance: once; d_gene: -; CDR3aa: ASGSRANYGYT
v_gene: TRBV4-1; j_gene: TRBJ2-1; abundance: -; d_gene: TRBD2; CDR3aa: ASSQTTSGSYNEQF
v_gene: TRBV29-1; j_gene: TRBJ1-1; abundance: few; d_gene: -; CDR3aa: SVSHGYTEAF
v_gene: TRBV2; j_gene: TRBJ2-7; abundance: -; d_gene: TRBD1; CDR3aa: ASSTGTGLEQY
v_gene: TRBV11-2; j_gene: TRBJ1-3; abundance: -; d_gene: -; CDR3aa: ASSLGLRGAGNTIY
v_gene: TRBV5-1; j_gene: TRBJ1-6; abundance: -; d_gene: TRBD1; CDR3aa: ASSGGDRAGSPLH
v_gene: TRBV19; j_gene: TRBJ1-1; abundance: -; d_gene: -; CDR3aa: ASSKYGNEAF
v_gene: TRBV18; j_gene: TRBJ1-6; abundance: few; d_gene: TRBD1; CDR3aa: ASSPDRANSPLH
v_gene: TRBV19; j_gene: TRBJ1-4; abundance: -; d_gene: -; CDR3aa: ASSIKGFDEKLF
v_gene: TRBV6-5; j_gene: TRBJ2-2; abundance: -; d_gene: TRBD1; CDR3aa: ASSFTGGGGGELF
v_gene: TRBV19; j_gene: TRBJ2-1; abundance: -; d_gene: -; CDR3aa: ASSIILDRGEQF
v_gene: TRBV29-1; j_gene: TRBJ2-1; abundance: -; d_gene: -; CDR3aa: SVEAGASGPGSEQF
v_gene: TRBV18; j_gene: TRBJ2-5; abundance: -; d_gene: TRBD2; CDR3aa: ASSFRLAPTEETQY
v_gene: TRBV7-9; j_gene: TRBJ1-1; abundance: -; d_gene: -; CDR3aa: ASSLAGRVSKNTEAF
v_gene: TRBV6-1; j_gene: TRBJ1-1; abundance: -; d_gene: TRBD1; CDR3aa: ASTQGARVGTEAF
v_gene: TRBV9; j_gene: TRBJ1-2; abundance: -; d_gene: -; CDR3aa: ASSVVPADGYT
v_gene: TRBV29-1; j_gene: TRBJ1-1; abundance: once; d_gene: TRBD1; CDR3aa: SAEDRGQAF
v_gene: TRBV9; j_gene: TRBJ2-7; abundance: -; d_gene: TRBD1; CDR3aa: ASSAGDRDYEQY
v_gene: TRBV11-1; j_gene: TRBJ1-5; abundance: few; d_gene: -; CDR3aa: ASSLYSGRSNQPQH
v_gene: TRBV5-1; j_gene: TRBJ1-1; abundance: -; d_gene: -; CDR3aa: ASSNKINTEAF
v_gene: TRBV29-1; j_gene: TRBJ2-3; abundance: -; d_gene: -; CDR3aa: SVDGSYPDTQY
v_gene: TRBV7-9; j_gene: TRBJ2-1; abundance: -; d_gene: -; CDR3aa: ASKELGAEQF
v_gene: TRBV7-9; j_gene: TRBJ1-6; abundance: -; d_gene: TRBD1; CDR3aa: ASTKPGQGDSPLH
v_gene: TRBV19; j_gene: TRBJ1-6; abundance: -; d_gene: -; CDR3aa: ASSLPGANSPLH
v_gene: TRBV14; j_gene: TRBJ1-2; abundance: -; d_gene: -; CDR3aa: ASSQGGIQVIHGYT
v_gene: TRBV5-4; j_gene: TRBJ1-6; abundance: -; d_gene: -; CDR3aa: ASSASGSYNSPLH
v_gene: TRBV7-9; j_gene: TRBJ2-5; abundance: -; d_gene: -; CDR3aa: ASSLTGVQETQY
v_gene: TRBV21-1; j_gene: TRBJ2-7; abundance: once; d_gene: -; CDR3aa: ASSKGHRRRGRYEQY
v_gene: TRBV6-1; j_gene: TRBJ2-3; abundance: -; d_gene: -; CDR3aa: AGRTTTDTQY
v_gene: TRBV19; j_gene: TRBJ2-3; abundance: -; d_gene: TRBD1; CDR3aa: ASSIPGTGSTDTQY
v_gene: TRBV12-5; j_gene: TRBJ1-6; abundance: few; d_gene: TRBD1; CDR3aa: ASGLDRGSPLH
v_gene: TRBV2; j_gene: TRBJ1-1; abundance: -; d_gene: -; CDR3aa: ASQGILGPNTEAF
v_gene: TRBV5-1; j_gene: TRBJ1-1; abundance: -; d_gene: TRBD1; CDR3aa: ASSYKTGGTTEAF
v_gene: TRBV5-7; j_gene: TRBJ1-2; abundance: -; d_gene: TRBD1; CDR3aa: ASSWTGTGGCGYT
v_gene: TRBV18; j_gene: TRBJ2-3; abundance: -; d_gene: -; CDR3aa: ASSPGTDTQY